Listed below are T cell receptor beta chains from one sample, sequenced in a study of regulatory T cells. Data came from immunoSEQ multiplex PCR; TCRdb stores just in-frame clones and leaves some out. The sample has some 10,000 clones; approximately 84% are singletons. The sample consisted of CD8+ T cells sorted from blood. The receptors were gathered from a person aged 18 to 35 with CD3G deficiency. Each CDR3 is given with its conserved first and last residue. D genes are given only for firm matches. A row's size may be missing; if present it is once, few, many or a size class.

j_call	clone_size	v_call	d_call	cdr3_aa	cdr3_nt
TRBJ1-4	-	TRBV28	-	CASSGQHNEKLFF	TGTGCCAGCAGCGGACAGCATAATGAAAAACTGTTTTTT
TRBJ2-5	-	TRBV7-9	TRBD2	CASSPREREFGRVETQYF	TGTGCCAGCAGCCCCCGGGAGCGGGAGTTCGGGAGAGTAGAGACCCAGTACTTC
TRBJ2-7	large	TRBV6-1	-	CASSRLVDEQYF	TGTGCCAGCAGCCGCCTAGTGGACGAGCAGTACTTC
TRBJ1-5	once	TRBV28	-	CASSPRLGNQPQHF	TGTGCCAGCAGTCCCCGGTTAGGCAATCAGCCCCAGCATTTT
TRBJ2-3	-	TRBV10-2	TRBD2	CASRTSGKTDTQYF	TGCGCCAGCAGGACTAGCGGGAAGACAGATACGCAGTATTTT
TRBJ2-2	-	TRBV19	-	CASSIGGLEAPVELFF	TGTGCCAGTAGTATAGGTGGGTTGGAGGCACCCGTGGAGCTGTTTTTT
TRBJ2-5	-	TRBV21-1	-	CASSRGYRAEASQETQYF	TGTGCCAGCAGCAGGGGATATCGGGCGGAAGCCTCCCAAGAGACCCAGTACTTC
TRBJ2-7	few	TRBV6-1	-	CASSEISSSSYEQYF	TGTGCCAGCAGTGAAATCAGCTCGAGCTCCTACGAGCAGTACTTC
TRBJ2-5	-	TRBV2	-	CASSEVFPASQETQYF	TGTGCCAGCAGTGAGGTTTTCCCGGCTAGCCAAGAGACCCAGTACTTC
TRBJ2-7	few	TRBV7-8	-	CASSSGAGSYEQYF	TGTGCCAGCAGCTCCGGGGCCGGGAGCTACGAGCAGTACTTC
TRBJ2-7	-	TRBV28	-	CASSSWRNSYEQYF	TGTGCCAGCAGTTCATGGCGGAACTCCTACGAGCAGTACTTC
TRBJ2-1	-	TRBV28	-	CASSGTLEQGQFF	TGTGCCAGCAGTGGCACTTTAGAGCAGGGGCAGTTCTTC
TRBJ2-2	-	TRBV19	-	CASSITGYTGELFF	TGTGCCAGTAGTATCACAGGGTACACCGGGGAGCTGTTTTTT
TRBJ1-5	-	TRBV6-1	-	CASSEAPGGIQVINQPQHF	TGTGCCAGCAGTGAAGCGCCGGGGGGCATACAGGTTATTAATCAGCCCCAGCATTTT
TRBJ2-4	-	TRBV6-5	-	CARNAPAKNIQYF	TGTGCCAGAAATGCCCCAGCCAAAAACATTCAGTACTTC
TRBJ2-6	-	TRBV11-2	TRBD2	CASSPSGAGANVLTF	TGTGCCAGCAGCCCTAGCGGGGCTGGGGCCAACGTCCTGACTTTC
TRBJ2-3	-	TRBV19	-	CASSTSYTDTQYF	TGTGCCAGTAGTACCTCCTACACAGATACGCAGTATTTT
TRBJ2-7	-	TRBV5-1	-	CASSLEGSPYEQYF	TGCGCCAGCAGCTTGGAAGGCAGTCCCTACGAGCAGTACTTC
TRBJ1-1	-	TRBV30	-	CAWTMGRNTEAFF	TGTGCCTGGACCATGGGGAGGAACACTGAAGCTTTCTTT
TRBJ2-7	-	TRBV6-1	TRBD2	CASSSTSESYEQYF	TGTGCCAGCAGTTCGACTAGCGAGTCCTACGAGCAGTACTTC
TRBJ2-7	-	TRBV6-1	TRBD1	CASRGQGDYEQYF	TGTGCCAGCAGGGGACAGGGGGACTACGAGCAGTACTTC
TRBJ2-1	-	TRBV7-8	TRBD2	CASSFWREGHNEQFF	TGTGCCAGCAGCTTTTGGCGGGAGGGTCACAATGAGCAGTTCTTC
TRBJ2-1	-	TRBV28	TRBD2	CASSRWGGEQFF	TGTGCCAGCAGTCGTTGGGGGGGTGAGCAGTTCTTC
TRBJ2-7	-	TRBV7-9	-	CASSGDGEVYEQYF	TGTGCCAGCAGCGGGGACGGAGAAGTATACGAGCAGTACTTC
TRBJ2-7	-	TRBV10-2	-	CASSDQGSYYEQYF	TGCGCCAGCAGTGATCAGGGGTCTTACTACGAGCAGTACTTC
TRBJ2-6	-	TRBV25-1	-	CASSAMPTGQSRANVLTF	TGTGCCAGCAGTGCTATGCCAACTGGACAAAGTCGGGCCAACGTCCTGACTTTC
TRBJ1-5	-	TRBV6-1	-	CASSEGSGNQPQHF	TGTGCCAGCAGTGAGGGTAGCGGCAATCAGCCCCAGCATTTT
TRBJ2-4	-	TRBV6-6	-	CASSYSIENIQYF	TGTGCCAGCAGTTACTCGATAGAGAACATTCAGTACTTC
TRBJ2-7	-	TRBV27	-	CANTNWGEQYF	TGTGCCAACACAAACTGGGGCGAGCAGTACTTC
TRBJ2-6	-	TRBV5-1	TRBD2	CASSPGGGGSGANVLTF	TGCGCCAGCAGCCCCGGCGGGGGAGGCTCTGGGGCCAACGTCCTGACTTTC
TRBJ1-1	-	TRBV27	-	CASSLFAGAEAFF	TGTGCCAGCAGTTTATTCGCTGGGGCTGAAGCTTTCTTT
TRBJ2-2	-	TRBV30	-	CAWNSGGELFF	TGTGCCTGGAATTCGGGCGGGGAGCTGTTTTTT
TRBJ2-7	-	TRBV7-8	TRBD1	CASSSTGQGREQYF	TGTGCCAGCAGCTCCACGGGACAGGGGAGGGAGCAGTACTTC
TRBJ2-7	-	TRBV19	-	CATKGQGAYEQYF	TGTGCCACCAAGGGTCAAGGTGCCTACGAGCAGTACTTC
TRBJ2-7	-	TRBV28	-	CASSTRAGDEQYF	TGTGCCAGCAGTACACGCGCGGGCGACGAGCAGTACTTC
TRBJ2-7	-	TRBV11-2	-	CASSLEWGPSYEQYF	TGTGCCAGCAGCTTAGAATGGGGGCCCTCCTACGAGCAGTACTTC
TRBJ1-1	-	TRBV28	-	CATTRGAEAFF	TGTGCCACAACCAGGGGAGCTGAAGCTTTCTTT
TRBJ1-3	-	TRBV28	-	CASKPHDNSGNTIYF	TGTGCCAGCAAACCCCACGACAATTCTGGAAACACCATATATTTT
TRBJ2-7	-	TRBV5-1	-	CASSFRDPGYEQYF	TGCGCCAGCAGCTTCCGGGACCCTGGCTACGAGCAGTACTTC
TRBJ2-7	-	TRBV19	-	CASSTRKGAEQYF	TGTGCCAGTAGTACGAGGAAGGGCGCCGAGCAGTACTTC
TRBJ1-4	-	TRBV4-1	-	CASSQDSGLDEKLFF	TGCGCCAGCAGCCAAGATTCGGGACTGGATGAAAAACTGTTTTTT
TRBJ1-2	-	TRBV28	-	CASSSPLLGSNGYTF	TGTGCCAGCAGTAGTCCCCTATTGGGGAGTAATGGCTACACCTTC
TRBJ1-1	once	TRBV6-6	-	CASRTYMNTEAFF	TGTGCCAGCAGGACCTATATGAACACTGAAGCTTTCTTT